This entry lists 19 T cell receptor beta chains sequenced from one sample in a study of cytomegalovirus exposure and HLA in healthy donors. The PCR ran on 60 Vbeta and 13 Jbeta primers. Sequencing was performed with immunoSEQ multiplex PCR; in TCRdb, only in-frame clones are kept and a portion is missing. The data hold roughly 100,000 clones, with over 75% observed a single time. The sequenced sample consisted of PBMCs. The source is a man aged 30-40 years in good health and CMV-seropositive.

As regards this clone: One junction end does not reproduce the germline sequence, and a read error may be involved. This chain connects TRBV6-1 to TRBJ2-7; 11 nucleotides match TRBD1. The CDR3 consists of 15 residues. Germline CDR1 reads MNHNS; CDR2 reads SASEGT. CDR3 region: CASKGQGASPYGQYF. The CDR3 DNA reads TGTGCCAGCAAAGGACAGGGGGCGTCCCCCTACGGGCAGTACTTC.

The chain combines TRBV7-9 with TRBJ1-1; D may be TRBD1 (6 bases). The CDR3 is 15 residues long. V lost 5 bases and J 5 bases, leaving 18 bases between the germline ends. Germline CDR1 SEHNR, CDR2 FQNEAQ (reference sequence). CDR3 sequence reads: CASSLGGGTGTEAFF. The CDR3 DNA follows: TGTGCCAGCAGCCTAGGGGGGGGCACGGGGACTGAAGCTTTCTTT.

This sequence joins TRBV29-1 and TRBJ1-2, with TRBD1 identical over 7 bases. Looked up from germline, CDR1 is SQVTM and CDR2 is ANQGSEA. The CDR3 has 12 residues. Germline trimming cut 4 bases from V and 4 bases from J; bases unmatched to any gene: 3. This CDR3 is CSVGGQAYGYTF. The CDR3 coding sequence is TGCAGCGTTGGAGGACAGGCCTATGGCTACACCTTC.

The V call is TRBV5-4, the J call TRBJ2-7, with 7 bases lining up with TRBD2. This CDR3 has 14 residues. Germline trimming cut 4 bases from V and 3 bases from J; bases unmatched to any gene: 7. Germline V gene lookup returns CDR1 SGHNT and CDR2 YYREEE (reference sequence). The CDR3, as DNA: TGTGCCAGCAGCCCGGAGGGAGGGGTCTACGAGCAGTACTTC. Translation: CASSPEGGVYEQYF.

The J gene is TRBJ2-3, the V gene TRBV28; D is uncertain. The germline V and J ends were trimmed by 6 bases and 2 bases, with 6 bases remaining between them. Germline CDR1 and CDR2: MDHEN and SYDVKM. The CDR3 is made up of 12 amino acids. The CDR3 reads CASSPVTDTQYF. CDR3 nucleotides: TGTGCCAGCAGCCCTGTCACAGATACGCAGTATTTT.

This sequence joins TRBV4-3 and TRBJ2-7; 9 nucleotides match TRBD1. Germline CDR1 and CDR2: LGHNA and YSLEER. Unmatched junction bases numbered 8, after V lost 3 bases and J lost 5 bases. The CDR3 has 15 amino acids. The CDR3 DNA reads TGCGCCAGCAGCCAGCAGGACAGGGGAGGGGACGAGCAGTACTTC. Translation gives CASSQQDRGGDEQYF.

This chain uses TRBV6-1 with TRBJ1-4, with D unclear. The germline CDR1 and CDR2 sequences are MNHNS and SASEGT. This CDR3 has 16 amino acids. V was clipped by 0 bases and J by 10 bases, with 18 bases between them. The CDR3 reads CASSEARRVLAAKLFF. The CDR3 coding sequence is TGTGCCAGCAGTGAAGCGAGGCGGGTTTTAGCAGCAAAACTGTTTTTT.

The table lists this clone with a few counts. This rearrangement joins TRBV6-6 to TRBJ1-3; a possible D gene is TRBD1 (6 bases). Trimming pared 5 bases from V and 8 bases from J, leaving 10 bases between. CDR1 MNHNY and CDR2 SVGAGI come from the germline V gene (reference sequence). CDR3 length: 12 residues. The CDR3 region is CASSPRGDTIYF. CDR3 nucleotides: TGTGCCAGCAGTCCCAGGGGCGACACCATATATTTT.

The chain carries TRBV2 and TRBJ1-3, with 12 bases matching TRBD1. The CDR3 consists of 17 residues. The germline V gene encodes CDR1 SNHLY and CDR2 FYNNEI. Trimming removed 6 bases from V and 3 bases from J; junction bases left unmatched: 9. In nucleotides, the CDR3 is TGTGCCAGCAGCGATCCCGGGACAGGGGGCTTTGGAAACACCATATATTTT. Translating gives CASSDPGTGGFGNTIYF. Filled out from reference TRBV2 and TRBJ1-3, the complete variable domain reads EPEVTQTPSHQVTQMGQEVILRCVPISNHLYFYWYRQILGQKVEFLVSFYNNEISEKSEIFDDQFSVERPDGSNFTLKIRSTKLEDSAMYFCASSDPGTGGFGNTIYFGEGSWLTVV.

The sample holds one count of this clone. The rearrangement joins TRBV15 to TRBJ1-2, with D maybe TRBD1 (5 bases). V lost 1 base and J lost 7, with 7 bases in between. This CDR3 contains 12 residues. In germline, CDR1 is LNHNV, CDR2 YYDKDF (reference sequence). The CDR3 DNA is TGTGCCACCAGCAGAGCGGGGGGTGGCTACACCTTC. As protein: CATSRAGGGYTF.

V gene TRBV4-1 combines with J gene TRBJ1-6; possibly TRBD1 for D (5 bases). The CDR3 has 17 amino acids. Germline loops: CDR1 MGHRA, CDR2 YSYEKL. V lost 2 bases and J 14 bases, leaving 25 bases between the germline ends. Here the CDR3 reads CASSQPRIQRGIRTLHF. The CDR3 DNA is TGCGCCAGCAGCCAACCCCGTATCCAAAGGGGCATTCGGACCCTCCACTTT.

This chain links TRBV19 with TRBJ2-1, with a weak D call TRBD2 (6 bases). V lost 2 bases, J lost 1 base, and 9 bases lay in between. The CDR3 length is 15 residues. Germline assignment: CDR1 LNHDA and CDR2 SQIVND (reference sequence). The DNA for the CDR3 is TGTGCCAGTAGTATACCTAGCGAATCCTACAATGAGCAGTTCTTC. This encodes CASSIPSESYNEQFF.

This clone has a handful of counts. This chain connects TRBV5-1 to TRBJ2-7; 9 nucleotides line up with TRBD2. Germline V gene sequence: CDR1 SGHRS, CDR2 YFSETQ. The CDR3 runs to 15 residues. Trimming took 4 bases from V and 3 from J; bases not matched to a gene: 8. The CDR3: CASSAPTSGYYEQYF. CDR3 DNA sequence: TGCGCCAGCAGCGCACCGACTAGCGGTTACTACGAGCAGTACTTC.

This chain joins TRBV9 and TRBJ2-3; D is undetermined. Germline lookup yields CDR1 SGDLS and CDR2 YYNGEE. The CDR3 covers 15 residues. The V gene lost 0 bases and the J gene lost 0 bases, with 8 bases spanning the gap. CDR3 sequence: CASSVGVDSTDTQYF. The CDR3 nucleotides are TGTGCCAGCAGCGTAGGTGTAGATAGCACAGATACGCAGTATTTT.

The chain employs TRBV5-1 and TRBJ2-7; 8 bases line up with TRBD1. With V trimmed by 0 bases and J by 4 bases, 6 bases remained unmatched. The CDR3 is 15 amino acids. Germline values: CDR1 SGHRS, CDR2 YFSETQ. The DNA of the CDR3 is TGCGCCAGCAGCTTGGCCCCGGGACAGGTATACGAGCAGTACTTC. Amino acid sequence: CASSLAPGQVYEQYF.

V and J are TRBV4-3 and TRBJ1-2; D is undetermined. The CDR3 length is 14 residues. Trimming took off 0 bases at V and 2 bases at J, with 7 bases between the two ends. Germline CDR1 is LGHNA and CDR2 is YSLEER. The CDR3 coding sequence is TGCGCCAGCAGCCAAGATCTCCGGAACTATGGCTACACCTTC. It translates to CASSQDLRNYGYTF.

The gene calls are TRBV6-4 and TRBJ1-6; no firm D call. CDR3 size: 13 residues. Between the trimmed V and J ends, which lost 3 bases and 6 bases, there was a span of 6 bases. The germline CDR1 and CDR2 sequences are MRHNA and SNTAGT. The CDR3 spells CASSEPGNSPLHF. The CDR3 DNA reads TGTGCCAGCAGTGAACCGGGTAATTCACCCCTCCACTTT.

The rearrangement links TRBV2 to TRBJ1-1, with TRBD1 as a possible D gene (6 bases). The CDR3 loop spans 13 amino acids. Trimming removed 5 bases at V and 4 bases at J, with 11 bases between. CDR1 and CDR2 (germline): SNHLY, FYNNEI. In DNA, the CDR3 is TGTGCCAGCAGTAAACAGGGCCGCACTGAAGCTTTCTTT. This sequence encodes CASSKQGRTEAFF.

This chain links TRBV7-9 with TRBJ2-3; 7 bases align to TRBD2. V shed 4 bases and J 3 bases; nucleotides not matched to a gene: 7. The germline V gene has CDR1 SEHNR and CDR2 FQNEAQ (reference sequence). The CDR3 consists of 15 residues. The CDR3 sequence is CASSYSISGTDTQYF. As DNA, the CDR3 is TGTGCCAGCAGCTACTCCATTAGCGGGACAGATACGCAGTATTTT.